The 6 T cell receptor beta chains reported below all come from one sample, sequenced in a study of regulatory T cells in long-lasting Graves disease (dated by TCRdb to about 2021). Libraries were built with multiplex PCR. These reads were obtained on an Illumina HiSeq 4000. iRepertoire HTBI primers and Arm-PCR amplification of CDR3 regions were used to construct TCR beta libraries. TCRdb ran its own pipeline on the public reads, namely fastp trimming at Q25 and MiXCR clone calling, and kept in-frame beta chains. Identical CDR3 protein sequences are pooled into one entry, listed with their most common genes and DNA. The sample records almost 450,000 distinct CDR3 sequences, around 17% of which are singletons. The ten largest clones represent approximately 11% of the sample. The sample's time point label is to be understood as: newly diagnosed GD, antithyroid drugs for less than 3 months. RNA was extracted from PBMCs in TRIzol for both TCR sequencing and RNA sequencing.

This sample was also put to use in a study of T cells in Graves' hyperthyroidism and ophthalmopathy.

This specimen consisted of peripheral blood mononuclear cells (PBMCs), obtained at new diagnosis, from a patient treated with antithyroid drugs. These TCRs come from a woman aged 25 to 39 with Graves disease. Donor details come from another sample of the same person, matched by shared clones.

Many counts were recorded for this clonotype. The gene calls are TRBV7-2 and TRBJ2-7; the D call may be TRBD1 or TRBD2 (7 bases each). The CDR3 runs 15 residues. Germline V gives CDR1 SGHTA, CDR2 FQGNSA. With 6 bases removed from V and 0 bases from J, the gap between germline ends came to 15 bases. The CDR3 protein is CASRPRGGSSYEQYF. The CDR3 DNA sequence: TGTGCCAGCAGACCCAGGGGGGGAAGCTCCTACGAGCAGTACTTC. The full variable domain, in which reference TRBV7-2 and TRBJ2-7 provide the parts outside the CDR3, is GAGVSQSPSNKVTEKGKDVELRCDPISGHTALYWYRQSLGQGLEFLIYFQGNSAPDKSGLPSDRFSAERTGGSVSTLTIQRTQQEDSAVYLCASRPRGGSSYEQYFGPGTRLTVT.

In its sample, this clonotype was seen many times. The J gene is TRBJ2-3, the V gene TRBV29-1; TRBD2 matches at 12 bases. The V gene end was trimmed by 6 bases and the J gene end by 5 bases; junction bases not matched to a gene: 6. Germline V gene sequence: CDR1 SQVTM, CDR2 ANQGSEA. The CDR3 runs 14 residues. The CDR3 region has the DNA TGCAGCGTGGAAACTAGCGGGAGGATAGATACGCAGTATTTT. Its translation is CSVETSGRIDTQYF.

This clonotype was observed a few times. The chain joins TRBV12-3 or TRBV12-4 to TRBJ2-7; tentatively, D is TRBD1 (6 bases). Between the trimmed V and J ends, which lost 8 bases and 7 bases, there was a span of 21 bases. CDR3 size: 14 residues. The CDR3 DNA is TGTGCCAGCCGCAGAGGGGGAAGGGGCTGGGAGCAGTACTTC. It yields the protein CASRRGGRGWEQYF.

The V call is TRBV12-3 or TRBV12-4, the J call TRBJ2-7; D is undetermined. There are 13 residues in the CDR3. V gave up 4 bases and J gave up 4 bases, with 11 bases separating them. CDR3 protein: CASSSEQFYEQYF. CDR3 sequence (DNA): TGTGCCAGCAGTTCGGAACAGTTTTACGAGCAGTACTTC.

The sample holds many counts of this clonotype. The J gene is TRBJ2-7, the V gene TRBV7-2, with 14 bases fitting TRBD2. The CDR3 is 14 amino acids. Trimming removed 4 bases from V and 9 bases from J; junction bases left unmatched: 5. Looked up from germline, CDR1 is SGHTA and CDR2 is FQGNSA. The CDR3 sequence is CASSSGLAGEWQYF. The CDR3 DNA reads as TGTGCCAGCAGCTCGGGACTAGCGGGAGAATGGCAGTACTTC. The variable domain in full, completed from reference TRBV7-2 and TRBJ2-7, reads GAGVSQSPSNKVTEKGKDVELRCDPISGHTALYWYRQSLGQGLEFLIYFQGNSAPDKSGLPSDRFSAERTGGSVSTLTIQRTQQEDSAVYLCASSSGLAGEWQYFGPGTRLTVT.

The V call is TRBV9, the J call TRBJ1-6; D perhaps matches TRBD1 (5 bases). With 0 bases removed from V and 8 bases from J, the gap between germline ends came to 12 bases. CDR3 length: 15 residues. Germline values: CDR1 SGDLS, CDR2 YYNGEE. The CDR3 region is CASSVDRGRYSPLHF. CDR3 DNA sequence: TGTGCCAGCAGCGTAGATAGGGGTCGGTATTCACCCCTCCACTTT.